Below, 30 T cell receptor beta chains from the same sample are listed, as sequenced in a study of shared clonotypes between healthy human individuals. Using immunoSEQ multiplex PCR, the repertoire was profiled, and TCRdb retains in-frame clones only, with some absent. The sample has 1,500,000 or so clones; roughly 96% are singletons. Material for sequencing was naive CD4+ T cells sorted from blood. Specified subset: CD45RA+ positively selected. These receptors all come from a man aged 30 to 39 in good health.

The chain employs TRBV9 and TRBJ2-1; 10 bases match TRBD2. After removal of 1 base from V and 7 bases from J, the junction contained 5 bases not matched to a gene. This CDR3 has 15 amino acids. Germline CDR1 SGDLS, CDR2 YYNGEE. CDR3 nucleotide sequence: TGTGCCAGCAGCGTATCGGCTAGCGGGAGAAATGAGCAGTTCTTC. Its translation is CASSVSASGRNEQFF. The variable domain in full, with the rest retrieved from reference TRBV9 and TRBJ2-1, is DSGVTQTPKHLITATGQRVTLRCSPRSGDLSVYWYQQSLDQGLQFLIQYYNGEERAKGNILERFSAQQFPDLHSELNLSSLELGDSALYFCASSVSASGRNEQFFGPGTRLTVL.

This chain uses TRBV19 with TRBJ2-2; 11 nucleotides line up with TRBD2. The ends lost 6 bases at V and 0 bases at J; junction bases unmatched: 0. Germline CDR1 LNHDA, CDR2 SQIVND (reference sequence). This CDR3 is 15 amino acids long. Here the CDR3 DNA reads TGTGCCAGTAGACTAGCGGGGGCGAACACCGGGGAGCTGTTTTTT. It is translated as CASRLAGANTGELFF.

V gene TRBV7-2 combines with J gene TRBJ2-3, with no clear D. Germline V gene data show CDR1 as SGHTA and CDR2 as FQGNSA. V lost 1 base and J 11 bases, leaving 10 bases between the germline ends. The CDR3 has 12 amino acids. Written as DNA, the CDR3 is TGTGCCAGCAGCTTAGGGGTACTGGGGCAGTATTTT. It specifies CASSLGVLGQYF.

A few counts support this clone. The chain employs TRBV2 and TRBJ1-1; tentatively, D is TRBD1 (6 bases). This CDR3 is built from 14 residues. The V gene's germline CDR1 is SNHLY and CDR2 FYNNEI. Between the trimmed V and J ends, which lost 7 bases and 6 bases, there was a span of 18 bases. CDR3 loop: CASTPLWGAAEAFF. CDR3 coding DNA: TGTGCCAGCACCCCCCTCTGGGGGGCGGCTGAAGCTTTCTTT.

The rearrangement uses TRBV2 and TRBJ1-4; D remains ambiguous. The germline V gene has CDR1 SNHLY and CDR2 FYNNEI. The V gene lost 3 bases and the J gene lost 4 bases, with 12 bases spanning the gap. The CDR3 is 15 amino acids. The CDR3 protein is CASSELRGDNEKLFF. The CDR3 DNA is TGTGCCAGCAGTGAGTTAAGAGGAGATAATGAAAAACTGTTTTTT.

This clone was picked up a small number of times. Additional DNA sequences in this sample encode the identical CDR3. V and J are TRBV25-1 and TRBJ1-2; D not certain. The CDR3 covers 11 residues. CDR1 is MGHDK, CDR2 SYGVNS, per germline. V was cut by 1 base and J by 8 bases, with 5 bases left in between. Written as DNA, the CDR3 is TGTGCCAGCAGTGAATTGAGGGGCTACACCTTC. Encoded protein: CASSELRGYTF.

The V gene is TRBV27, the J gene TRBJ2-1; 10 nucleotides align to TRBD2. This CDR3 region has 16 residues. Germline values: CDR1 MNHEY, CDR2 SMNVEV (reference sequence). With V trimmed by 6 bases and J by 6 bases, 11 bases remained unmatched. The CDR3 coding sequence is TGTGCCAGCAGGGACCAGAAAGCGGGAGGGGTCAATGAGCAGTTCTTC. Amino acids: CASRDQKAGGVNEQFF.

Concerning this clone: The sample carries other DNA sequences with the same CDR3. The V and J genes are TRBV5-1 and TRBJ2-2, with unresolved D. The CDR3 totals 14 residues. Looked up from germline, CDR1 is SGHRS and CDR2 is YFSETQ. V lost 3 bases and J 4 bases, leaving 10 bases between the germline ends. The CDR3 coding sequence is TGCGCCAGCAGCTCTGACCGAACCACCGGGGAGCTGTTTTTT. It codes for CASSSDRTTGELFF.

The chain links TRBV7-2 to TRBJ2-7, with D perhaps matching TRBD1 (5 bases). In germline, CDR1 is SGHTA, CDR2 FQGNSA. The CDR3 extends over 12 amino acids. Trimming took 5 bases from V and 4 from J, leaving 9 bases between them. The CDR3 coding sequence is TGTGCCAGCAGCCTCCCAGGGTACGAGCAGTACTTC. It is translated as CASSLPGYEQYF. The full variable domain, in which reference TRBV7-2 and TRBJ2-7 provide the parts outside the CDR3, is GAGVSQSPSNKVTEKGKDVELRCDPISGHTALYWYRQSLGQGLEFLIYFQGNSAPDKSGLPSDRFSAERTGGSVSTLTIQRTQQEDSAVYLCASSLPGYEQYFGPGTRLTVT.

The rearrangement uses TRBV6-5 and TRBJ2-3; D is undetermined. The V end was cut by 1 base, the J end by 6 bases, with 14 bases between. Germline CDR1 and CDR2: MNHEY and SVGAGI. The CDR3 totals 15 residues. In nucleotides, the CDR3 is TGTGCCAGCAGTTACTGGGCTCTTAAGGGCGATACGCAGTATTTT. Translating it yields CASSYWALKGDTQYF.

The genes are TRBV10-3 and TRBJ1-1; no reliable D call. Germline lookup yields CDR1 ENHRY and CDR2 SYGVKD. The germline V and J ends were trimmed by 10 bases and 4 bases, with 16 bases remaining between them. The CDR3 extends over 13 amino acids. CDR3 sequence: CATETGASTEAFF. The DNA for the CDR3 is TGTGCCACCGAGACGGGCGCATCCACTGAAGCTTTCTTT.

The chain joins TRBV5-1 to TRBJ2-5, with 9 bases lining up with TRBD2. Germline CDR1 reads SGHRS; CDR2 reads YFSETQ. The CDR3 length is 16 residues. Losses at the gene ends were 2 bases for V and 4 bases for J; bases not matched to a gene: 9. CDR3 nucleotide sequence: TGCGCCAGCAGCTTCGATGGCGGGAGGGCCTCAGAGACCCAGTACTTC. As protein: CASSFDGGRASETQYF.

The V and J genes are TRBV21-1 and TRBJ2-7; TRBD2 reflects the table's D call only, with no check against the DNA. TRBV21-1 corresponds to a pseudogene. This CDR3 spans 15 amino acids. CDR3 sequence reads: CASLPRGGATYEQYF. CDR3 bases: TGTGCCAGCCTTCCCCGAGGAGGGGCGACCTACGAGCAGTACTTC.

For this clone: The identical CDR3 is also encoded by other nucleotide sequences in the sample. The chain joins TRBV9 to TRBJ2-7; D not certain. Germline CDR1 SGDLS, CDR2 YYNGEE. This CDR3 is 14 amino acids long. V was trimmed by 0 bases and J by 2 bases, leaving 9 bases between them. CDR3 sequence: CASSVAGSTYEQYF. In DNA form, the CDR3 reads TGTGCCAGCAGCGTAGCCGGGTCGACCTACGAGCAGTACTTC.

The V and J genes are TRBV7-7 and TRBJ2-1; tentative D call: TRBD2 (5 bases). Germline V CDR1 and CDR2: SSHAT, FNYEAQ (reference sequence). V lost 0 bases, J lost 7 bases, and 7 bases lay in between. The CDR3 contains 13 residues. The CDR3 DNA sequence: TGTGCCAGCAGCTTAGCGGGAGTTAATGAGCAGTTCTTC. Translation: CASSLAGVNEQFF.

The V and J genes are TRBV5-1 and TRBJ2-1; tentatively, D is TRBD1 or TRBD2 (6 bases each). The CDR3 covers 20 residues. Trimming stripped 4 bases from V and 0 bases from J, with 26 bases between. Germline values: CDR1 SGHRS, CDR2 YFSETQ. CDR3 DNA: TGCGCCAGCAGCCCTTTGGGGGCTGTACAGGGAGGATTCTCCTACAATGAGCAGTTCTTC. Protein: CASSPLGAVQGGFSYNEQFF.

V usage is TRBV14 and J usage is TRBJ2-1; D may be TRBD2 (6 bases). The germline V gene encodes CDR1 SGHDN and CDR2 FVKESK. V was clipped by 1 base and J by 8 bases, with 21 bases between them. The CDR3 totals 17 residues. CDR3 sequence (DNA): TGTGCCAGCAGCCAAGGGGGGACTTTGGGATTTATCGATGAGCAGTTCTTC. It encodes CASSQGGTLGFIDEQFF.

J is TRBJ2-2 and V is TRBV5-1; 9 nucleotides line up with TRBD1. Germline V gene data show CDR1 as SGHRS and CDR2 as YFSETQ. After removal of 3 bases from V and 4 bases from J, the junction contained 4 bases not matched to a gene. There are 15 residues in the CDR3. DNA of the CDR3: TGCGCCAGCAGCTCGGGACAGGGTCTCACCGGGGAGCTGTTTTTT. This sequence encodes CASSSGQGLTGELFF. Looking up the rest from reference TRBV5-1 and TRBJ2-2 gives the full variable domain: KAGVTQTPRYLIKTRGQQVTLSCSPISGHRSVSWYQQTPGQGLQFLFEYFSETQRNKGNFPGRFSGRQFSNSRSEMNVSTLELGDSALYLCASSSGQGLTGELFFGEGSRLTVL.

The chain carries TRBV15 and TRBJ2-1; no clear D gene. Germline CDR1 LNHNV, CDR2 YYDKDF (reference sequence). Trimming pared 2 bases from V and 6 bases from J, leaving 8 bases between. This CDR3 has 13 amino acids. The CDR3 region is CATSRRGPNEQFF. The CDR3 region has the DNA TGTGCCACCAGCAGACGCGGTCCCAATGAGCAGTTCTTC.

The chain joins TRBV27 to TRBJ1-2; D remains unclear. The CDR3 contains 16 residues. V was trimmed by 5 bases and J by 2 bases, leaving 18 bases between them. Germline V gene lookup returns CDR1 MNHEY and CDR2 SMNVEV (reference sequence). CDR3 DNA: TGTGCCAGCAGTAATCGCCAGGCAGGCGGGAACTATGGCTACACCTTC. This sequence encodes CASSNRQAGGNYGYTF.

This clone appeared once. The CDR3 spells CASSLASGSEKTQYF. CDR3 nucleotides: TGTGCCAGCAGCTTAGCAAGCGGGAGTGAGAAGACCCAGTACTTC. The chain joins TRBV7-9 to TRBJ2-5, with 8 nucleotides matching TRBD2. Germline CDR1 reads SEHNR; CDR2 reads FQNEAQ (reference sequence). Unmatched junction bases numbered 6, after V lost 0 bases and J lost 6 bases. CDR3 length: 15 amino acids.

The chain combines TRBV18 with TRBJ2-7, with 7 bases that match TRBD2. Looked up from germline, CDR1 is KGHSH and CDR2 is LQKENI. Trimming cost V 4 bases and J 5 bases; bases outside gene matches: 11. CDR3 size: 15 residues. This chain's CDR3 is CASSLSRREDDEQYF. The CDR3 bases are TGTGCCAGCTCACTGTCTCGTCGGGAGGACGACGAGCAGTACTTC.

The gene calls are TRBV29-1 and TRBJ2-7; no definite D call. This CDR3 has 12 residues. Germline V gives CDR1 SQVTM, CDR2 ANQGSEA. Trimming took off 0 bases at V and 4 bases at J, with 7 bases between the two ends. CDR3 DNA: TGCAGCGTTGAAGATCTGGCTTACGAGCAGTACTTC. It encodes CSVEDLAYEQYF.

J is TRBJ1-3 and V is TRBV11-2, with 9 bases fitting TRBD1. The CDR3 is made up of 17 amino acids. The J segment lost 1 base and the V segment lost 0 bases, leaving 4 bases of the junction unmatched. Germline V gene data show CDR1 as SGHAT and CDR2 as FQNNGV. The CDR3 protein is CASSLDRTGASGNTIYF. The CDR3 DNA reads TGTGCCAGCAGCTTAGATCGGACAGGGGCTTCTGGAAACACCATATATTTT.

Only a few counts were recorded for this clone. The chain has TRBV6-1 and TRBJ2-1, with 8 nucleotides matching TRBD1. This CDR3 has 15 residues. CDR1 is MNHNS and CDR2 is SASEGT in the germline V gene. The junction had 10 bases not matched to a gene; V was cut back by 7 bases and J by 5 bases. CDR3 sequence reads: CASIVGTGQNNEQFF. As DNA, the CDR3 is TGTGCCAGCATAGTAGGGACAGGACAAAACAATGAGCAGTTCTTC.

The chain has TRBV10-3 and TRBJ1-1; maybe TRBD1 (6 bases). V lost 9 bases to trimming and J lost 3 bases, with 11 bases between them. This CDR3 has 12 amino acids. Germline V gene data show CDR1 as ENHRY and CDR2 as SYGVKD. The CDR3 sequence is CAMGRGDTEAFF. CDR3 DNA sequence: TGTGCCATGGGAAGGGGGGACACTGAAGCTTTCTTT.

This chain links TRBV6-1 with TRBJ2-7; possibly TRBD1 for D (6 bases). The CDR3 loop spans 14 amino acids. V was clipped by 6 bases and J by 1 base, with 13 bases between them. The V gene's germline CDR1 is MNHNS and CDR2 SASEGT. The CDR3 loop is CASRTGTPSYEQYF. CDR3 DNA: TGTGCCAGCAGAACCGGGACACCGTCCTACGAGCAGTACTTC.

This chain links TRBV2 with TRBJ2-5; weak D call: TRBD1 (5 bases). V was trimmed by 6 bases and J by 1 base, leaving 15 bases between them. The CDR3 extends over 15 amino acids. Germline-derived CDR1 and CDR2 are SNHLY and FYNNEI. In DNA, the CDR3 is TGTGCCAGCAGGGACAAACTGCAGTCCCAAGAGACCCAGTACTTC. Translated, it gives CASRDKLQSQETQYF.

The genes are TRBV29-1 and TRBJ2-1; D unclear. The CDR3 covers 12 residues. Per germline, CDR1 SQVTM and CDR2 ANQGSEA. V was trimmed by 4 bases and J by 2 bases, leaving 6 bases between them. This CDR3 reads CSVGVTYNEQFF. The CDR3 region has the DNA TGCAGCGTTGGGGTTACCTACAATGAGCAGTTCTTC.

This clone was counted a single time. This chain uses TRBV15 with TRBJ2-1; 11 nucleotides line up with TRBD2. This CDR3 spans 13 amino acids. Germline V CDR1 and CDR2: LNHNV, YYDKDF (reference sequence). After removal of 1 base from V and 12 bases from J, the junction contained 2 bases not matched to a gene. Written as DNA, the CDR3 is TGTGCCACCAGCAGAGCTAGCGGGGGGCCGCAGTTCTTC. It translates to CATSRASGGPQFF.